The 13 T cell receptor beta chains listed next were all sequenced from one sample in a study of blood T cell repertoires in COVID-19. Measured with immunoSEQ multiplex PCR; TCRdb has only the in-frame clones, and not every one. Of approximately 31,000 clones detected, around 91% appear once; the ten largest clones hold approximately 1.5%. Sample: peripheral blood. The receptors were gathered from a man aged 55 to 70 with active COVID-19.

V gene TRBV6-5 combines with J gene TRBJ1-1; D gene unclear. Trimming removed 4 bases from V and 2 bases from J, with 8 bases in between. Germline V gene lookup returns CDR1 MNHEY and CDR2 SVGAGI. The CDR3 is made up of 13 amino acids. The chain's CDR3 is CASSLNSNTEAFF. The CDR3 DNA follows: TGTGCCAGCAGTTTAAACTCAAACACTGAAGCTTTCTTT.

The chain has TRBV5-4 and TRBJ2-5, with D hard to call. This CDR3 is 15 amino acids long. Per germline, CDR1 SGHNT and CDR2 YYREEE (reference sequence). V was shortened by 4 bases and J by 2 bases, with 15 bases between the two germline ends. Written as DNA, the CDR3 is TGTGCCAGCAGCCCTATTGCCGGTCCTCAAGAGACCCAGTACTTC. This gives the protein CASSPIAGPQETQYF.

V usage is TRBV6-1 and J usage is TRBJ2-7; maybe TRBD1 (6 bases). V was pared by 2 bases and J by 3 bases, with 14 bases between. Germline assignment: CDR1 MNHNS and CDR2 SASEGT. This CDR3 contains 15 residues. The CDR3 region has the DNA TGTGCCAGCAGTGAACGAGGAGGCAGGGGCTACGAGCAGTACTTC. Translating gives CASSERGGRGYEQYF.

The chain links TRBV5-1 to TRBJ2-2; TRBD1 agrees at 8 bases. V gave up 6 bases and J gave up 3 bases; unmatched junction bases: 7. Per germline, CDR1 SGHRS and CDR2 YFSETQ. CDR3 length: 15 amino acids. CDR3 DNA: TGCGCCAGCAAAAAGGACAGGGTGGACACCGGGGAGCTGTTTTTT. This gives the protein CASKKDRVDTGELFF.

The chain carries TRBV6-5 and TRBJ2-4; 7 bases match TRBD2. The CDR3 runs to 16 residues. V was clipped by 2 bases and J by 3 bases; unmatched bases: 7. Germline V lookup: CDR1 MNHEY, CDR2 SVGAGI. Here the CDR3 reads CASSYRPWGGKNIQYF. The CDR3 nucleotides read TGTGCCAGCAGTTACCGCCCCTGGGGGGGCAAAAACATTCAGTACTTC.

CDR3 DNA sequence: TGTGCCAGCAGCGCCGGTGGCGGGGGGATTAATACGCAGTATTTT. This translates into CASSAGGGGINTQYF. This sequence joins TRBV9 and TRBJ2-3, with 8 bases that match TRBD2. This CDR3 is built from 15 residues. After removal of 3 bases from V and 7 bases from J, the junction contained 10 bases not matched to a gene. CDR1 and CDR2 from the germline V gene are SGDLS and YYNGEE.

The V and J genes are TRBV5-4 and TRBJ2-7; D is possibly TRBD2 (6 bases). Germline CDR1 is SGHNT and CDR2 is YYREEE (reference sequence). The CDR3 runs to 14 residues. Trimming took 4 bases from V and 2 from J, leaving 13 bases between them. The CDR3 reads CASSPGGIPYEQYF. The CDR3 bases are TGTGCCAGCAGCCCCGGAGGGATCCCCTACGAGCAGTACTTC.

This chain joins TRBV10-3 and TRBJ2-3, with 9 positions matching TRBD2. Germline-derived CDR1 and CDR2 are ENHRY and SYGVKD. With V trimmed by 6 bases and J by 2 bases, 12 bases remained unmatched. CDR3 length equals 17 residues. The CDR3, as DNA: TGTGCCATCAGCTTTCGCCCTAGCGGGGAGCACACAGATACGCAGTATTTT. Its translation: CAISFRPSGEHTDTQYF.

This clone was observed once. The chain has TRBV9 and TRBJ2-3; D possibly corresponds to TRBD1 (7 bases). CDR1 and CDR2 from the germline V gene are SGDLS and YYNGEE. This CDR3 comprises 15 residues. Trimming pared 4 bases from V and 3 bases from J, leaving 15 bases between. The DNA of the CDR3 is TGTGCCAGCAGCCCTGAGGAGGGGGCAACAGATACGCAGTATTTT. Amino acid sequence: CASSPEEGATDTQYF.

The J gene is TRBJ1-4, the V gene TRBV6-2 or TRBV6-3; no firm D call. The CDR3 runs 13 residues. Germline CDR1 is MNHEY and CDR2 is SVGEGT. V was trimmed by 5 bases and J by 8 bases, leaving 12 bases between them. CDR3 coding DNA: TGTGCCAGCAGTGAGGTGAGAGAAGAAAAACTGTTTTTT. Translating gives CASSEVREEKLFF.

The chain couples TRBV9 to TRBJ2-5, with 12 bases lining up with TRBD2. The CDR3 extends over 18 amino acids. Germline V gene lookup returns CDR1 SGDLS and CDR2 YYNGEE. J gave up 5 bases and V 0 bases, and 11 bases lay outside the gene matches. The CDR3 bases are TGTGCCAGCAGCGTAGGACTAGCGGGGGCCCGCCTGGCCGAGACCCAGTACTTC. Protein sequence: CASSVGLAGARLAETQYF.

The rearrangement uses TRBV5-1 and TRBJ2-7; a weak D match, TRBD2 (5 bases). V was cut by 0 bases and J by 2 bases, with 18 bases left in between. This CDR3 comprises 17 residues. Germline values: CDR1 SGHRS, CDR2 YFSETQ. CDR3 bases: TGCGCCAGCAGCTTGGCCTTTTCGTACGAGGGTACCTACGAGCAGTACTTC. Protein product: CASSLAFSYEGTYEQYF.

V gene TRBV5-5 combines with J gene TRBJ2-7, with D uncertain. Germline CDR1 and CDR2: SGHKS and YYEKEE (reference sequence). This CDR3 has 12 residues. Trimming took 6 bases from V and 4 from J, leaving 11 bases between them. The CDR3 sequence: CASTLQNYEQYF. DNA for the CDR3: TGTGCCAGCACCTTACAGAATTACGAGCAGTACTTC.